Sequencing of this TCR beta chain was carried out in a study of cytomegalovirus exposure and HLA in healthy donors. Whole-study findings and limits: Prior analysis indicated that the majority of TCR beta V segments exhibited productivity approximately 87% or approximately 30% of the time.

Comment on this clone: What it binds is not known.

The ends lost 3 bases at V and 7 bases at J; junction bases unmatched: 11. Germline CDR1 and CDR2: KGHSH and LQKENI. CDR3 length: 16 residues. The primer mix had 60 Vbeta and 13 Jbeta primers. Method: immunoSEQ multiplex PCR; TCRdb's copy keeps in-frame clones and lacks some. The table shows more than 150,000 clones, with 82% occurring only once. This receptor was identified in a man aged 40-49 years in good health and CMV-seronegative. The specimen sequenced was PBMCs. The chain links TRBV18 to TRBJ1-2; TRBD1 matches 10 bases. The CDR3 loop reads CASSPLPADRGGGYTF. CDR3 coding DNA: TGTGCCAGCTCACCCCTCCCGGCGGACAGGGGGGGTGGCTACACCTTC.